Listed below are T cell receptor beta chains from one sample, sequenced in a study of blood T cells in healthy people across ages. MiXCR, run by TCRdb on the 5' RACE reads, gives a single entry per CDR3 protein. Here the sample spans about 670,000 distinct CDR3 sequences, over 40% being singletons. Material: blood. These receptors all stem from a woman aged 80 or over in good health. The CDR3 runs from the conserved cysteine through the conserved F or W.

TRBV29-1	TRBJ1-1	CSVAAGWGGAEAFF
TRBV7-2	TRBJ1-6	CASTLEGENSPLHF
TRBV27	TRBJ2-5	CASSRSGRTPKGETQYF
TRBV7-9	TRBJ2-7	CASSIRTTYEQYF
TRBV20-1	TRBJ2-5	CSASAGPVYPYNEQYF
TRBV12-3/TRBV12-4	TRBJ1-5	CASSLRQANQPQHF
TRBV30	TRBJ2-7	CAWSVQKGGQYF
TRBV25-1	TRBJ1-2	CASSGGQNYGYTF
TRBV9	TRBJ2-1	CASSVVGGHRATEQFF
TRBV3-1	TRBJ2-3	CASSQGSGRTDTQYF
TRBV20-1	NA	CSAYFSGRFSSYDEQYF
TRBV6-5	TRBJ2-1	CASSPNNYNEQFF
TRBV20-1	TRBJ2-5	CSARLTGAMETQYF
TRBV12-3/TRBV12-4	TRBJ2-1	CTSNRWTSGTDNEQFF
TRBV4-2	TRBJ2-1	CASSPIRGSEQFF
TRBV29-1	TRBJ2-1	CSVAPKLANNEQFF
TRBV9	TRBJ2-1	CASTGGDKAPRIDEQFF
TRBV20-1	TRBJ2-5	CSARLGGDKQYF
TRBV4-2	TRBJ2-1	CASSQELVTYNEQFF
TRBV25-1	TRBJ1-4	CASSERLGQGSNEKLFF
TRBV29-1	TRBJ2-4	CSVRLAGTLAKNIQYF
TRBV6-5	TRBJ1-1	CASSYGGKTEAFF
TRBV29-1	TRBJ2-7	CSGTTRNEQYF
TRBV20-1	TRBJ2-5	CSAREGHKETQYF
TRBV3-1	TRBJ2-2	CASSQADRTGELFF
TRBV28	TRBJ2-7	CASRTGEYEQYF
TRBV10-3	TRBJ2-1	CAIRPREAYPYNEQFF
TRBV6-5	TRBJ2-3	CASSFSRSGGGSTDTQYF
TRBV19	TRBJ2-1	CASSGRGDYNEQFF
TRBV24-1	TRBJ1-1	CATSDGGGDTEAFF
TRBV29-1	TRBJ2-3	CSVEPTSGGSTDTQYF
TRBV6-5	TRBJ2-7	CASSYSTFEYF
TRBV10-3	TRBJ2-1	CAISVSGTGRNNEQFF
TRBV4-1	TRBJ1-2	CASSQETGTGLLYGYTF
TRBV9	TRBJ2-7	CASSPDPDSSYEQYF
TRBV27	TRBJ2-7	CASSFAGMGQGFYEQYF
TRBV6-2/TRBV6-3	TRBJ2-1	CASSSSAWGSYNEQFF
TRBV3-1	TRBJ1-2	CASSLRGNGYTF
TRBV5-1	TRBJ2-7	CASSSRGLASYEQYF
TRBV28	TRBJ2-1	CASSRGTRNEQFF
TRBV4-2	TRBJ1-3	CASSQDWTVSSGNTIYF
TRBV12-3/TRBV12-4	TRBJ2-2	CASSLGFAVTGELFF
TRBV28	TRBJ2-7	CASSSLAGGDYEQYF
TRBV20-1	TRBJ2-5	CSAWLDLETQYF
TRBV10-3	TRBJ1-2	CASGTGTGDGYTF
TRBV20-1	TRBJ2-1	CSANRPGLANNEQFF
TRBV4-1	TRBJ2-3	CASSLLGTPGTDTQYF
TRBV18	TRBJ2-1	CASTPLGGATYNEQFF
TRBV6-5	TRBJ2-5	CASSRGVGQETQYF
TRBV20-1	TRBJ2-1	CSARDAGKQFF
TRBV12-3/TRBV12-4	TRBJ1-4	CASSFRTGGANSGNEKLFF